These 20 T cell receptor beta chains originate from one sample sequenced in a study of a mutant IDH1 vaccine in newly diagnosed glioma. Noted time point: week 35, safety follow-up. Vaccine doses each comprised 300 ug of mutant IDH1 20-mer peptide, with topical imiquimod. Using immunoSEQ multiplex PCR, the repertoire was profiled, and TCRdb retains in-frame clones only, with some absent. Among approximately 44,000 clones, approximately 80% were seen once, and the ten largest hold more than 10%. These receptors' antigens are unknown. The sample here was PBMCs, taken from a glioma patient whose treatment included an IDH1 peptide vaccine. These TCRs come from a man in his forties with glioma.

The chain combines TRBV7-2 with TRBJ2-7; TRBD1 might be the D (5 bases). V gave up 1 base and J gave up 6 bases, with 16 bases separating them. The CDR3 runs to 15 residues. CDR1 is SGHTA and CDR2 is FQGNSA in the germline V gene. This chain's CDR3 is CASSLDGGAWGEQYF. In DNA form, the CDR3 reads TGTGCCAGCAGCTTAGATGGTGGGGCCTGGGGCGAGCAGTACTTC.

CDR3: CASSPGDSYNEQFF. For the CDR3, the DNA is TGTGCCAGCAGCCCCGGGGACTCCTACAATGAGCAGTTCTTC. The J gene is TRBJ2-1, the V gene TRBV11-3, with TRBD2 as a possible D gene (5 bases). CDR1 and CDR2 from the germline V gene are SGHNT and YENEEA. The CDR3 length is 14 residues. Trimming took 5 bases from V and 0 from J, leaving 8 bases between them.

For this clone: As the CDR3 is not closed by the conserved phenylalanine or tryptophan, this likely results from a read error. This chain uses TRBV7-6 with TRBJ1-1, with D possibly matching TRBD1 (5 bases). The CDR3 contains 13 residues. Germline V gene sequence: CDR1 SGHVS, CDR2 FNYEAQ. This CDR3 reads CAGRDYKGTEAFL. The CDR3 DNA is TGTGCCGGCAGGGACTATAAGGGCACTGAAGCTTTCCTT.

This chain connects TRBV19 to TRBJ1-2; 7 positions agree with TRBD1. The CDR3 loop spans 15 amino acids. The germline CDR1 and CDR2 sequences are LNHDA and SQIVND (reference sequence). J gave up 4 bases and V 4 bases, and 9 bases lay outside the gene matches. The CDR3 DNA reads TGTGCCAGTAGTACAGGGGGAGGGGCTTCCTATGGCTACACCTTC. Encoded protein: CASSTGGGASYGYTF.

The chain employs TRBV29-1 and TRBJ2-1, with 10 bases lining up with TRBD1. Germline CDR1 reads SQVTM; CDR2 reads ANQGSEA. J was trimmed by 6 bases and V by 0 bases; bases with no gene match: 8. This CDR3 spans 16 amino acids. The CDR3 DNA reads as TGCAGCGTTGAAGATTGGCGGGACAGGGGTACCAATGAGCAGTTCTTC. This translates into CSVEDWRDRGTNEQFF.

The gene calls are TRBV6-1 and TRBJ1-4; D not certain. The V gene lost 5 bases and the J gene lost 6 bases, with 13 bases spanning the gap. The CDR3 is 14 residues long. From germline, CDR1 is MNHNS and CDR2 SASEGT. DNA of the CDR3: TGTGCCAGCAGTCTCTTAATAAGGGATGAAAAACTGTTTTTT. Residues: CASSLLIRDEKLFF.

The chain is built from TRBV2 and TRBJ2-3; D possibly uses TRBD1 or TRBD2 (7 bases each). There are 15 residues in the CDR3. With 6 bases removed from V and 4 bases from J, the gap between germline ends came to 17 bases. CDR1 and CDR2 (germline): SNHLY, FYNNEI. The CDR3 sequence is CASSRWEGASDTQYF. CDR3 DNA: TGTGCCAGCAGCCGGTGGGAGGGGGCATCAGATACGCAGTATTTT.

The CDR3 spells CASSVGPNTEAFF. DNA for the CDR3: TGTGCCAGCAGTGTAGGGCCGAACACTGAAGCTTTCTTT. V and J are TRBV2 and TRBJ1-1; D gene unclear. Trimming removed 4 bases at V and 1 base at J, with 7 bases between. Germline lookup yields CDR1 SNHLY and CDR2 FYNNEI. This CDR3 contains 13 residues. Full variable domain (outside the CDR3, taken from reference TRBV2 and TRBJ1-1): EPEVTQTPSHQVTQMGQEVILRCVPISNHLYFYWYRQILGQKVEFLVSFYNNEISEKSEIFDDQFSVERPDGSNFTLKIRSTKLEDSAMYFCASSVGPNTEAFFGQGTRLTVV.

V is TRBV10-2 and J is TRBJ2-7; no clear D. The germline gives CDR1 WSHSY, CDR2 SAAADI. CDR3 length: 13 residues. With 0 bases removed from V and 0 bases from J, the gap between germline ends came to 3 bases. CDR3 nucleotides: TGCGCCAGCAGTGAGTCGGGCTCCTACGAGCAGTACGTC. Translation gives CASSESGSYEQYV.

In its sample, this clone was seen a few times. The V and J genes are TRBV5-5 and TRBJ1-1; no reliable D call. The length of the CDR3 is 13 residues. Germline CDR1 SGHKS, CDR2 YYEKEE (reference sequence). V was shortened by 6 bases and J by 4 bases, with 13 bases between the two germline ends. CDR3 in amino acids: CASKTAGSTEAFF. The CDR3 DNA follows: TGTGCCAGCAAAACAGCGGGGAGCACTGAAGCTTTCTTT.

This clone was picked up a small number of times. This rearrangement joins TRBV6-5 to TRBJ1-2; D is possibly TRBD1 (5 bases). Looked up from germline, CDR1 is MNHEY and CDR2 is SVGAGI. V was pared by 8 bases and J by 4 bases, with 20 bases between. This CDR3 has 15 amino acids. CDR3 DNA sequence: TGTGCCAGCGGGCCCGGGACCGTGGCCCCCTATGGCTACACCTTC. This gives the protein CASGPGTVAPYGYTF.

The chain carries TRBV7-2 and TRBJ1-4; 7 bases align to TRBD1. Per germline, CDR1 SGHTA and CDR2 FQGNSA. The V gene end was trimmed by 3 bases and the J gene end by 3 bases; junction bases not matched to a gene: 7. The CDR3 contains 16 residues. Here the CDR3 DNA reads TGTGCCAGCAGCTTGGGGGGGACAGCCTCTAATGAAAAACTGTTTTTT. As protein: CASSLGGTASNEKLFF.

The rearrangement links TRBV19 to TRBJ2-3; D perhaps matches TRBD1 (6 bases). The ends were cut back, 1 base at V and 3 bases at J, with 17 bases in the middle. Germline assignment: CDR1 LNHDA and CDR2 SQIVND (reference sequence). The CDR3 totals 17 residues. Here the CDR3 DNA reads TGTGCCAGTAGTATAGGGGCGCAGGGGTTGGGGACAGATACGCAGTATTTT. This encodes CASSIGAQGLGTDTQYF.

This clone has just a few counts. This chain connects TRBV5-8 to TRBJ1-6, with TRBD1 as a possible D gene (5 bases). Trimming took off 4 bases at V and 10 bases at J, with 18 bases between the two ends. Germline CDR1 reads SGHTS; CDR2 reads YDEGEE. The CDR3 sequence is 15 residues long. Here the CDR3 reads CASSRGTAGDSPLHF. CDR3 nucleotides: TGTGCCAGCAGCCGCGGGACCGCCGGGGACTCACCCCTCCACTTT.

Only one count was recorded for this clone. The chain uses TRBV7-2 and TRBJ2-7; D remains unclear. From germline, CDR1 is SGHTA and CDR2 FQGNSA. The CDR3 extends over 13 amino acids. Trimming pared 0 bases from V and 3 bases from J, leaving 6 bases between. The CDR3 here is CASSLALDYEQYF. For the CDR3, the DNA is TGTGCCAGCAGCTTAGCTCTCGACTACGAGCAGTACTTC.

In this sample, this clone turned up once. The rearrangement joins TRBV4-1 to TRBJ2-4, with no clear D. V dropped 8 bases and J dropped 3 bases, with 14 bases sitting between them. Looked up from germline, CDR1 is MGHRA and CDR2 is YSYEKL. CDR3 length: 14 amino acids. CDR3 protein: CASSVGRGKNIQYF. The DNA for the CDR3 is TGCGCCAGCTCCGTGGGTCGCGGCAAAAACATTCAGTACTTC.

CDR3 DNA sequence: TGCGCCAGCAGCGCAACCGGGACTAGCGGGAGGCAAGAGACCCAGTACTTC. This translates into CASSATGTSGRQETQYF. V and J are TRBV5-1 and TRBJ2-5; 15 bases map to TRBD2. This CDR3 spans 17 amino acids. V lost 4 bases and J lost 2; bases outside the gene matches: 6. Looked up from germline, CDR1 is SGHRS and CDR2 is YFSETQ.

The chain uses TRBV28 and TRBJ2-1, with TRBD2 matching over 13 bases. V lost 6 bases and J lost 12; bases outside the gene matches: 11. This CDR3 comprises 15 residues. Looked up from germline, CDR1 is MDHEN and CDR2 is SYDVKM. The CDR3 coding sequence is TGTGCCAGCAGCCCTTCGGACGGACTAGCGGGAGTGCAGTTCTTC. Its translation is CASSPSDGLAGVQFF.

The chain couples TRBV5-6 to TRBJ2-1; 9 bases align to TRBD1. V shed 1 base and J 7 bases; nucleotides not matched to a gene: 6. Germline lookup yields CDR1 SGHDT and CDR2 YYEEEE. The CDR3 extends over 15 amino acids. The CDR3 sequence is CASSLWTGVRNEQFF. In nucleotides, the CDR3 is TGTGCCAGCAGCTTGTGGACAGGGGTCAGGAATGAGCAGTTCTTC.

CDR3 loop: CASSLAGGLDYGYTF. The DNA for the CDR3 is TGCGCCAGCAGCTTGGCGGGGGGCCTTGACTATGGCTACACCTTC. The rearrangement links TRBV5-1 to TRBJ1-2, with TRBD1 as a possible D gene (6 bases). This CDR3 is 15 amino acids long. Trimming removed 0 bases from V and 3 bases from J, with 12 bases in between. In germline, CDR1 is SGHRS, CDR2 YFSETQ. The variable domain in full, completed from reference TRBV5-1 and TRBJ1-2, reads KAGVTQTPRYLIKTRGQQVTLSCSPISGHRSVSWYQQTPGQGLQFLFEYFSETQRNKGNFPGRFSGRQFSNSRSEMNVSTLELGDSALYLCASSLAGGLDYGYTFGSGTRLTVV.